This entry concerns a single TCR beta chain. The antigen is not known. The data were obtained in a study of cytomegalovirus exposure and HLA in healthy donors. Overall study results and limits: As confirmed in vitro, a few CMV-associated chains were specific for CMV antigens. In an earlier analysis, most TCR beta V segments were productive about 87% or about 30% of the time. Some TCR beta chains (roughly 150 of them) were listed as cytomegalovirus-associated.

Per germline, CDR1 MGHRA and CDR2 YSYEKL. V was trimmed by 0 bases and J by 1 base, leaving 10 bases between them. The CDR3 sequence is 15 residues long. The PCR had 60 Vbeta and 13 Jbeta primers. Measured with immunoSEQ multiplex PCR; TCRdb has only the in-frame clones, and not every one. The sample includes around 100,000 clones. This TCR was sampled from a woman between 25 and 40 years old in good health and CMV-seronegative. Material: PBMCs. The V and J genes are TRBV4-1 and TRBJ2-7; no firm D call. Written as DNA, the CDR3 is TGCGCCAGCAGCCAAGATCTCTCAGGATCCTACGAGCAGTACTTC. Translation gives CASSQDLSGSYEQYF.